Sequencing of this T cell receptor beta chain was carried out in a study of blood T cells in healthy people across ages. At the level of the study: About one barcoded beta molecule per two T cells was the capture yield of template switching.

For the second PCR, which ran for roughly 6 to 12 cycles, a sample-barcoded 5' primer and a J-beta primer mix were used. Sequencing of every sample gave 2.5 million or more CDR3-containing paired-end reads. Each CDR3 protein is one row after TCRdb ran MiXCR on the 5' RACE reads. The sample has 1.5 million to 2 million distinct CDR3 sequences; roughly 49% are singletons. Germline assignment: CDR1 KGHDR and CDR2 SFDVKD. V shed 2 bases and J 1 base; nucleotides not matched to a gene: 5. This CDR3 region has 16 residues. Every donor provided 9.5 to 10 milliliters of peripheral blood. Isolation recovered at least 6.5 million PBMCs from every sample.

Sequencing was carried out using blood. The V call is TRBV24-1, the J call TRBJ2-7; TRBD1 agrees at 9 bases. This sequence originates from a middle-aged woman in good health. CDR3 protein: CATSDSPGQGSYEQYF. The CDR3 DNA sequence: TGTGCCACCAGTGATTCGCCGGGACAGGGTTCCTACGAGCAGTACTTC.